This T cell receptor (beta chain) was profiled in a study of T cells in localized non-small cell lung cancer (dated by TCRdb to about 2020). Turning to the overall study: The study analyzed T cell repertoires of under 250 early-stage NSCLC patients, comparing tumors and uninvolved tumor-adjacent lungs. The cohort comprised a few hundred treatment-naïve NSCLC patients with resected, localized lung tumors. The mean age of the NSCLC patients was less than 70 years, with 130 or so men and 100 to 110 women. General findings and caveats noted by the study authors: Since the design was exploratory, TCR variables were selected using unadjusted p-values with no false-discovery rate correction. Multi-region tumor sequencing was not performed, so intratumor heterogeneity could not be excluded. Longer overall survival was associated with higher blood T cell density, whereas shorter survival was associated with higher adjacent-lung clonality. Uninvolved tumor-adjacent lung showed the highest T cell clonality, higher than tumor, which suggests more focused antigenic responses in the uninvolved tumor-adjacent lung. A median of 57 of the top 100 tumor clones turned up in the paired uninvolved adjacent lung, and roughly 28 of those clones also ranked among the top 100 of that same adjacent lung.

At diagnosis, tumor, uninvolved tumor-adjacent lung and peripheral blood were collected and then preserved as a mix of FFPE and fresh-frozen material. For TCR repertoire profiling, blood samples were analyzed as peripheral blood mononuclear cells. TCR beta CDR3 regions were sequenced from DNA using the immunoSEQ Assay. The study's processing was this. T cell density was computed as TCR beta template counts normalized to usable DNA estimated by amplifying housekeeping genes. Richness was estimated using the preseqR package, with extrapolation to 400,000 templates for PBMC samples and to 120,000 templates for tissue samples. Clonality was defined as one minus Pielou's evenness. Tissue-enriched TCRs were identified by differential abundance testing using productive amino-acid clonotypes, minimum total count 5 and alpha 0.1. The Jaccard Index and the Morisita Overlap Index were used to measure how much the repertoires overlapped between compartments. GLIPH grouped TCR beta CDR3s together with public tetramer-defined viral CDR3s, and a viral motif had to include at least three viral sequences and show V-gene enrichment. TCRdb obtained this table from immuneACCESS and retained in-frame rearrangements with V and J assigned. These tables miss some clones; where compared with another copy, unresolved V genes account for less than half of the shortfall, and the remainder is unexplained. The V and J calls and the clone size are those of that table, but D and trimming were determined from the DNA. The table for this sample lists roughly 24,000 clones; approximately 81% of them were counted only once. The ten top clones hold 9.5% to 10% of the sample.

Note on this clone: There is no known antigen for this receptor. No quality values exist for individual bases; no much larger clone is one base distant.

Spanning cysteine to phenylalanine, the CDR3 consists of 15 amino acids. The read is trimmed to its CDR3 DNA, 45 bases read in frame from base 1. V and J are truncated by 2 bases and 3 bases respectively, leaving an intervening sequence of 13 bases. According to the germline V gene, CDR1 reads SGHDN and CDR2 reads FVKESK. The sample consisted of peripheral blood, taken before any cancer treatment. The chain employs TRBV14 and TRBJ1-1; TRBD1 is perhaps the D gene, given 5 matching bases. The source of this sequence is a man aged 35 to 69 with stage III squamous cell lung carcinoma. CDR3 loop: CASSQITGQYTEAFF. The DNA reads as follows: TGTGCCAGCAGCCAAATCACAGGCCAGTACACTGAAGCTTTCTTT.